These 9 T cell receptor beta chains were sequenced from one sample in a study of STAT5B mutations in CD4+ large granular lymphocyte leukemia. Clones were sequenced by immunoSEQ multiplex PCR, and TCRdb holds only the in-frame ones, with some missing. The sample has 32,000 or so clones; 70% to 85% are singletons. The sequencing input was CD4+ T cells from blood buffy coats. All receptors come from a human donor in good health.

The chain recombines TRBV5-1 with TRBJ1-4, with 10 bases matching TRBD1. After removal of 4 bases from V and 7 bases from J, the junction contained 7 bases not matched to a gene. The CDR3 runs 15 residues. Germline V gene lookup returns CDR1 SGHRS and CDR2 YFSETQ. CDR3 region: CASSLGQGSREKLFF. The CDR3 nucleotides are TGCGCCAGCAGCCTGGGACAGGGGAGTCGTGAAAAACTGTTTTTT.

The J gene is TRBJ2-1, the V gene TRBV27; 9 positions agree with TRBD2. CDR1 and CDR2 from the germline V gene are MNHEY and SMNVEV (reference sequence). Germline trimming cut 3 bases from V and 4 bases from J; bases unmatched to any gene: 7. The CDR3 is 16 residues long. The DNA for the CDR3 is TGTGCCAGCAGTTTCCTGTTTACTAGCGGGTACAATGAGCAGTTCTTC. Translated: CASSFLFTSGYNEQFF.

The V and J genes are TRBV5-1 and TRBJ1-3; 8 bases align to TRBD1. The CDR3 sequence is 17 residues long. CDR1 and CDR2 (germline): SGHRS, YFSETQ. The V gene end was trimmed by 2 bases and the J gene end by 1 base; junction bases not matched to a gene: 8. The CDR3 loop is CASSFGQGSDSGNTIYF. CDR3 in DNA: TGCGCCAGCAGCTTCGGACAGGGTAGCGATTCTGGAAACACCATATATTTT.

A single count supports this clone. The V gene is TRBV6-5, the J gene TRBJ1-1; D not certain. The CDR3 contains 12 residues. V lost 0 bases and J lost 8, with 7 bases in between. From germline, CDR1 is MNHEY and CDR2 SVGAGI. The CDR3 sequence: CASSYSKAEAFF. Here the CDR3 DNA reads TGTGCCAGCAGTTACTCGAAAGCGGAAGCTTTCTTT.

The CDR3 region is CASSPGAGGREQYF. As DNA, the CDR3 is TGTGCCAGCAGCCCCGGGGCAGGGGGCCGCGAGCAGTACTTC. The genes are TRBV5-5 and TRBJ2-7, with TRBD1 identical over 8 bases. V shed 4 bases, J shed 6 bases, and the junction held 9 bases outside the gene matches. The CDR3 has 14 residues. Germline lookup yields CDR1 SGHKS and CDR2 YYEKEE (reference sequence).

The rearrangement uses TRBV7-2 and TRBJ2-5; 12 bases are shared with TRBD1. The CDR3 runs 18 residues. After removal of 3 bases from V and 1 base from J, the junction contained 9 bases not matched to a gene. Germline CDR1 is SGHTA and CDR2 is FQGNSA. CDR3: CASSLGQGARVGQETQYF. CDR3 in DNA: TGTGCCAGCAGCTTGGGACAGGGGGCTAGGGTCGGCCAAGAGACCCAGTACTTC.

The V and J genes are TRBV5-6 and TRBJ1-2; weak D call: TRBD1 (6 bases). Germline-derived CDR1 and CDR2 are SGHDT and YYEEEE. Deletions cut 0 bases from V and 7 bases from J, with 16 bases between. This CDR3 spans 15 amino acids. The CDR3 sequence: CASSLGLAGASGYTF. Written as DNA, the CDR3 is TGTGCCAGCAGCTTGGGATTGGCGGGGGCCAGTGGCTACACCTTC.

The chain recombines TRBV14 with TRBJ1-6; D gene uncertain. Germline lookup yields CDR1 SGHDN and CDR2 FVKESK. V lost 2 bases and J lost 0, with 14 bases in between. The CDR3 loop spans 18 amino acids. CDR3 in DNA: TGTGCCAGCAGCCAAAACTACGACACAAGCTCCTATAATTCACCCCTCCACTTT. Its protein product is CASSQNYDTSSYNSPLHF.

The rearrangement links TRBV6-5 to TRBJ1-2, with 10 bases identical to TRBD1. The CDR3 loop spans 16 amino acids. Trimming cost V 2 bases and J 3 bases; bases outside gene matches: 6. CDR1 MNHEY and CDR2 SVGAGI come from the germline V gene. CDR3 sequence: CASSYVGQGLYYGYTF. The CDR3 DNA follows: TGTGCCAGCAGTTACGTGGGACAGGGGCTATACTATGGCTACACCTTC.